This T cell receptor (beta chain) was sequenced in a study of metastatic and nonmetastatic thyroid tumors. In regard to this clone: One junction end disagrees with the germline gene, perhaps due to a read error.

TCRdb reanalyzed the PCR reads with MiXCR. The sample holds approximately 13,000 clones, around 20% seen once. Not a single patient had been given any form of treatment at any point before undergoing thyroid surgery. Looked up from germline, CDR1 is SGHRS and CDR2 is YFSETQ. The CDR3 totals 13 residues. The TCR comes from a female donor with papillary thyroid cancer or a benign thyroid nodule (not recorded which). Some clones in this sample may be carry-over from other donors' samples. Sample: adjacent normal tissue. This chain links TRBV5-1 with TRBJ2-7; tentative D call: TRBD1 (5 bases). CDR3 amino acids: CASSSYSGYGQYF. The CDR3 DNA follows: TGCGCCAGCAGCTCTTACTCAGGGTACGGGCAGTACTTC.